This T cell receptor beta chain was profiled in a study of STAT3 mutations in large granular lymphocyte leukemia. Study information: Immunosuppressive therapy was given to more than half of T-LGLL patients. Whole-study findings and limits: Every T-cell large granular lymphocyte leukemia patient had at least one immunodominant TCR beta clonotype. In several patients, dominant TCR clone burden exceeded STAT3 mutant burden, suggesting STAT3 mutation arose secondarily.

The data were produced by immunoSEQ multiplex PCR, yet TCRdb's version contains in-frame clones alone and is incomplete. The sample lists about 42,000 clones; about 81% were seen once. From germline, CDR1 is MNHNS and CDR2 SASEGT. The ends were cut back, 6 bases at V and 7 bases at J, with 13 bases in the middle. This CDR3 comprises 14 residues. Points on this clone: As yet, its antigen is unknown.

The source of this sequence is a human donor with T large granular lymphocyte leukemia. Some clones in this sample may be carry-over from other donors' samples. The genes are TRBV6-1 and TRBJ1-6, with D hard to call. The sequencing sample was made of PBMCs. Here the CDR3 reads CASRALTNNSPLHF. In DNA form, the CDR3 reads TGTGCCAGCAGGGCACTCACCAACAATTCACCCCTCCACTTT.